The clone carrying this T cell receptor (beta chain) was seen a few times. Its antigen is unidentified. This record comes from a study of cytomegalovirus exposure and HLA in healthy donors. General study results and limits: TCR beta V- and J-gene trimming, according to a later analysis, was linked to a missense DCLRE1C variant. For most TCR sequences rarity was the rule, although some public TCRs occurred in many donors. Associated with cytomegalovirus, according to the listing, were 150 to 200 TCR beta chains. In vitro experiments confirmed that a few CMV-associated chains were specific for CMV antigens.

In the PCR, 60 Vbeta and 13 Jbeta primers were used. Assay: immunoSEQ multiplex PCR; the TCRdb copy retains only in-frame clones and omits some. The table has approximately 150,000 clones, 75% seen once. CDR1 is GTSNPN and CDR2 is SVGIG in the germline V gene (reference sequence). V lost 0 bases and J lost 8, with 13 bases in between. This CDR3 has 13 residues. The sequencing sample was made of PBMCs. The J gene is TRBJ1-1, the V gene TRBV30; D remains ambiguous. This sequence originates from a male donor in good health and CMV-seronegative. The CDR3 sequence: CAWSVHSGLEAFF. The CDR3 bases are TGTGCCTGGAGTGTACACTCAGGCCTAGAAGCTTTCTTT.